This T cell receptor beta chain was captured by sequencing in a study of radiation and T cells in renal cell carcinoma. The CDR3 covers 14 residues. V was pared by 0 bases and J by 2 bases, with 7 bases between. Germline V gene lookup returns CDR1 SGHKS and CDR2 YYEKEE (reference sequence). Assay: immunoSEQ multiplex PCR; the TCRdb copy retains only in-frame clones and omits some. The table shows about 73,000 clones, with less than 90% occurring only once. Time point in this sample: blood 4 weeks post-SBRT, at nephrectomy. Documented treatment: 15 Gy SBRT to primary tumor, nephrectomy 4 weeks later. The V call is TRBV5-5, the J call TRBJ2-3; D uncertain. The specimen comprised blood, sampled from a patient whose treatment included radiotherapy and nephrectomy. This clonotype was sampled from a woman aged 60-70 years with renal cell carcinoma. The CDR3 spells CASSLERYTDTQYF. CDR3 DNA: TGTGCCAGCAGCTTGGAACGGTACACAGATACGCAGTATTTT.